The present T cell receptor beta chain was sequenced within a study of cytomegalovirus exposure and HLA in healthy donors. Comments on this clone: The antigen is unknown.

Trimming shortened V by 1 base and J by 5 bases, and 11 bases separated the two germline ends. This CDR3 region has 14 residues. Germline CDR1 LNHNV, CDR2 YYDKDF (reference sequence). Study-wide results and caveats: V- and J-gene trimming of TCR beta was linked (in a later analysis) to a missense DCLRE1C variant.

The PCR ran on 60 Vbeta and 13 Jbeta primers. Only in-frame clones appear in the TCRdb table, and some are missing; sequencing was by immunoSEQ multiplex PCR. The table lists about 160,000 clones, approximately 78% of them singletons. Sequenced: PBMCs. This chain links TRBV15 with TRBJ1-1; D uncertain. This TCR came from a girl aged 2-10 years in good health and CMV-seropositive. In nucleotides, the CDR3 is TGTGCCACCAGCAGAGCTCTCGGGGTGACTGAAGCTTTCTTT. Translating it yields CATSRALGVTEAFF.